This T cell receptor beta chain is from a study of T cell responses to AZD1222 COVID-19 vaccine. Whole-study results and caveats: Spike was spanned by vaccine-associated CD4 TCRs, which were dominant at 160-218 and 743-854. When two AZD1222 doses had been given, Spike-specific TCR breadth and depth rose.

Germline V gene data show CDR1 as SGHTA and CDR2 as FQGNSA. V shed 5 bases and J 5 bases; nucleotides not matched to a gene: 3. The length of the CDR3 is 14 residues. Profiling relied on immunoSEQ multiplex PCR, and the TCRdb table lists in-frame clones only, not all of them. This table holds approximately 100,000 clones, approximately 86% found once. Comments on this clone: The target antigen is unknown.

The receptor was derived from an adult in good health. The chain has TRBV7-2 and TRBJ2-3; 11 positions match TRBD2. Here the sequenced sample was peripheral blood, taken on day 0 of AZD1222 vaccination. DNA for the CDR3: TGTGCCAGCAGCCTGGGGACTAGCGGAGATACGCAGTATTTT. This encodes CASSLGTSGDTQYF.